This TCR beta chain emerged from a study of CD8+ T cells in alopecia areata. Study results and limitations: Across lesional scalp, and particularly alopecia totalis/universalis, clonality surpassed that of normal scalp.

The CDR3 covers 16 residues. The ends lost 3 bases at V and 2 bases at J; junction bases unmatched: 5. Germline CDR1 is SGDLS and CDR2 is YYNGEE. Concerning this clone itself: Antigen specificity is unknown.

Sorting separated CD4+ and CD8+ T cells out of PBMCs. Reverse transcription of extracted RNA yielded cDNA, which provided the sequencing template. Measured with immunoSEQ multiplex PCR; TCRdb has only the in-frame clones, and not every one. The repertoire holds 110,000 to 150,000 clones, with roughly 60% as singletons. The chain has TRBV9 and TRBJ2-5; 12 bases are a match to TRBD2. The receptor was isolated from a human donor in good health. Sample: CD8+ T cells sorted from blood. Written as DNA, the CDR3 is TGTGCCAGCAGCGGAGGGGGACTAGCGGGTCAAGAGACCCAGTACTTC. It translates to CASSGGGLAGQETQYF.